These 10 T cell receptor beta chains share one sample of origin, sequenced in a study of blood T cell repertoires in COVID-19. TCRdb's table, derived via immunoSEQ multiplex PCR, lists solely in-frame clones and lacks some. The sample shows around 230,000 clones, around 86% of them seen only once. Sequenced input: PBMCs or T cells enriched from blood (not recorded which). These receptors all come from a woman in her forties with acute COVID-19.

Here the CDR3 DNA reads TGTGCCAGCAGCTTAGCTCCAGCACAGAGCGGGCGTGAGCAGTTCTTC. Protein sequence: CASSLAPAQSGREQFF. The V gene is TRBV11-1, the J gene TRBJ2-1, with a tentative D call TRBD2 (6 bases). The CDR3 has 16 residues. Germline values: CDR1 SGHAT, CDR2 FQDESV (reference sequence). Deletions cut 0 bases from V and 9 bases from J, with 18 bases between.

The rearrangement links TRBV3-1 (or the pseudogene TRBV3-2) to TRBJ2-1; 8 bases match TRBD1. Germline loops: CDR1 LGHDT, CDR2 YNNKEL (reference sequence). After removal of 4 bases from V and 3 bases from J, the junction contained 11 bases not matched to a gene. This CDR3 region has 17 residues. The DNA for the CDR3 is TGTGCCAGCAGCCTTTCCGGAGGACAGGGTTTCTACAATGAGCAGTTCTTC. Protein: CASSLSGGQGFYNEQFF.

V and J are TRBV5-1 and TRBJ2-4, with TRBD1 matching 8 bases. The CDR3 is 16 residues long. Germline V gene sequence: CDR1 SGHRS, CDR2 YFSETQ. J lost 3 bases, V lost 7 bases, and 12 bases had no gene match. In nucleotides, the CDR3 is TGCGCCAGCTCAAGATACAGGGGGGAAGGCAAAAACATTCAGTACTTC. The encoded protein is CASSRYRGEGKNIQYF.

The chain uses TRBV5-4 and TRBJ2-3; 7 positions match TRBD2. CDR3 length equals 15 residues. Germline V gene sequence: CDR1 SGHNT, CDR2 YYREEE (reference sequence). J lost 5 bases, V lost 3 bases, and 9 bases had no gene match. CDR3 loop: CASSSTTTGGDTQYF. The CDR3 DNA is TGTGCCAGCAGCTCGACAACTACGGGGGGAGATACGCAGTATTTT.

This clone is a singleton in its sample. The chain combines TRBV19 with TRBJ2-1; 9 positions agree with TRBD1. The CDR3 length is 15 residues. The J segment lost 2 bases and the V segment lost 6 bases, leaving 5 bases of the junction unmatched. The germline V gene encodes CDR1 LNHDA and CDR2 SQIVND (reference sequence). The CDR3 DNA sequence: TGTGCCAGTAGCCGGACAGGGGAGGCCTACAATGAGCAGTTCTTC. Protein product: CASSRTGEAYNEQFF.

V is TRBV2 and J is TRBJ2-2, with TRBD2 identical over 7 bases. The V gene's germline CDR1 is SNHLY and CDR2 FYNNEI. After removal of 10 bases from V and 7 bases from J, the junction contained 9 bases not matched to a gene. The CDR3 loop spans 13 amino acids. In DNA form, the CDR3 reads TGTGCCACTTCAGCGGGACTTTTCGGGGAGCTGTTTTTT. Translation gives CATSAGLFGELFF.

The J gene is TRBJ2-3, the V gene TRBV12-3 or TRBV12-4, with no clear D. There are 11 residues in the CDR3. V dropped 6 bases and J dropped 2 bases, with 3 bases sitting between them. The CDR3 protein is CASSHTDTQYF. Here the CDR3 DNA reads TGTGCCAGCAGCCACACAGATACGCAGTATTTT.

This clone has a handful of counts. The chain couples TRBV5-6 to TRBJ2-1, with D tentatively TRBD2 (5 bases). This CDR3 contains 14 residues. V lost 1 base and J lost 5, with 10 bases in between. Germline V CDR1 and CDR2: SGHDT, YYEEEE. CDR3 coding DNA: TGTGCCAGCAGCTTGCCTACGGGGAACAATGAGCAGTTCTTC. It is translated as CASSLPTGNNEQFF. Looking up the rest from reference TRBV5-6 and TRBJ2-1 gives the full variable domain: DAGVTQSPTHLIKTRGQQVTLRCSPKSGHDTVSWYQQALGQGPQFIFQYYEEEERQRGNFPDRFSGHQFPNYSSELNVNALLLGDSALYLCASSLPTGNNEQFFGPGTRLTVL.

The V call is TRBV6-5, the J call TRBJ2-7; TRBD2 matches at 7 bases. Looked up from germline, CDR1 is MNHEY and CDR2 is SVGAGI. CDR3 length: 14 amino acids. Trimming at V came to 7 bases and at J to 3 bases, leaving 9 bases not matched to a gene. CDR3 region: CASMISREVYEQYF. In DNA, the CDR3 is TGTGCCAGCATGATTTCCCGGGAGGTCTACGAGCAGTACTTC.

This chain joins TRBV27 and TRBJ1-2; D is unresolved. Germline V lookup: CDR1 MNHEY, CDR2 SMNVEV (reference sequence). V shed 5 bases and J shed 7 bases, with 14 bases lying between them. The CDR3 contains 13 residues. The CDR3 sequence: CASSPVGVSGYTF. The DNA for the CDR3 is TGTGCCAGCAGTCCTGTCGGGGTCAGTGGCTACACCTTC.